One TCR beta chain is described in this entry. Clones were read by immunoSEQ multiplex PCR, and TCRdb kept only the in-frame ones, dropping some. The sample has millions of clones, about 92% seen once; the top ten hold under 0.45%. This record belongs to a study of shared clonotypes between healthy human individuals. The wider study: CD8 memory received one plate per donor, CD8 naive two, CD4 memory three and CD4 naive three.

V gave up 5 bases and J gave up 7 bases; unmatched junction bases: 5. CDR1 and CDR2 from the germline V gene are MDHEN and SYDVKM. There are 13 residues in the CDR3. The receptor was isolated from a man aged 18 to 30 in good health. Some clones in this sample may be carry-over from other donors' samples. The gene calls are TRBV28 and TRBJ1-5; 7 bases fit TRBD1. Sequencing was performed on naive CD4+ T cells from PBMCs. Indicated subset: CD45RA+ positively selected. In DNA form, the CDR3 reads TGTGCCAGCAGTACACAGGGGAGGCAGCCCCAGCATTTT. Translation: CASSTQGRQPQHF.